The table lists the clone carrying this TCR beta chain with a few counts. Library preparation tagged each individual cDNA molecule with a unique molecular identifier. TCRdb passed the RACE reads through MiXCR, listing each CDR3 protein once. The repertoire has approximately 57,000 distinct CDR3 sequences, over 9% of them found once; the top ten carry around 9.5%. This record comes from a study of human T cells and chemical hapten exposure. CDR3 length: 13 residues. Germline values: CDR1 SGHDN, CDR2 FVKESK. The V end was cut by 4 bases, the J end by 1 base, with 7 bases between. Time point specified: pre-sensitization, week 0. Treatment meaning: therapeutic diphenylcyclopropenone sensitization with weekly scalp DPC.

The chain links TRBV14 to TRBJ1-1; no clear D gene. Sequences were derived from whole blood, sampled in connection with sensitization to the hapten diphenylcyclopropenone (DPC). The source of this sequence is a man in his forties with alopecia areata. Some clones in this sample may be carry-over from other donors' samples. For the CDR3, the DNA is TGTGCCAGCAGCCTTCACAAGAACACTGAAGCTTTCTTT. It encodes CASSLHKNTEAFF.